One and the same sample provided the 19 T cell receptor beta chains below, sequenced in a study of T cell responses to AZD1222 COVID-19 vaccine. The protocol was immunoSEQ multiplex PCR, while the TCRdb copy is restricted to in-frame clones and leaves out a portion. The sample includes 100,000 or so clones, around nine tenths of them seen just once. Sequenced material: peripheral blood, taken on day 0 of AZD1222 vaccination. The source of these receptors is an adult in good health.

This chain uses TRBV6-5 with TRBJ1-1; D is perhaps TRBD1 (6 bases). This CDR3 is built from 12 residues. Trimming took off 7 bases at V and 4 bases at J, with 10 bases between the two ends. Germline-derived CDR1 and CDR2 are MNHEY and SVGAGI. The CDR3 DNA follows: TGTGCCAGCAAAAGGGGGGGCACTGAAGCTTTCTTT. It encodes CASKRGGTEAFF.

The chain uses TRBV7-9 and TRBJ2-3; the D is unclear. The V gene's germline CDR1 is SEHNR and CDR2 FQNEAQ (reference sequence). V was pared by 5 bases and J by 3 bases, with 15 bases between. The CDR3 is 15 residues long. The CDR3 DNA reads TGTGCCAGCAGCGCTAGGGTTTACTCGACAGATACGCAGTATTTT. This sequence encodes CASSARVYSTDTQYF.

CDR3 sequence reads: CASSVASRTEAFF. The CDR3 region has the DNA TGTGCCAGCAGCGTTGCATCTCGCACTGAAGCTTTCTTT. The chain couples TRBV9 to TRBJ1-1; D is ambiguous. CDR1 and CDR2 (germline): SGDLS, YYNGEE. The CDR3 covers 13 residues. V was trimmed by 2 bases and J by 4 bases, leaving 9 bases between them.

This clone was seen only once. The chain carries TRBV30 and TRBJ2-3; D may be TRBD2 (7 bases). The CDR3 loop spans 14 amino acids. The V gene's germline CDR1 is GTSNPN and CDR2 SVGIG (reference sequence). V gave up 0 bases and J gave up 7 bases, with 14 bases separating them. The CDR3 loop reads CAWSVEGGGYTQYF. CDR3 bases: TGTGCCTGGAGTGTCGAAGGGGGAGGGTATACGCAGTATTTT.

This chain joins TRBV5-4 and TRBJ1-3; 7 bases fit TRBD1. The CDR3 runs 15 residues. CDR1 is SGHNT, CDR2 YYREEE, per germline (reference sequence). The V and J ends lost 3 bases and 0 bases, in that order; junction bases with no gene match: 3. CDR3 nucleotide sequence: TGTGCCAGCAGCTCCGGGACAGACTCTGGAAACACCATATATTTT. Its translation is CASSSGTDSGNTIYF.

The chain is built from TRBV27 and TRBJ2-1; 8 bases are a match to TRBD2. This CDR3 spans 16 amino acids. In germline, CDR1 is MNHEY, CDR2 SMNVEV (reference sequence). Trimming took 10 bases from V and 8 from J; bases not matched to a gene: 19. CDR3 nucleotide sequence: TGTGCCACCCTTAAAAGGCGGGGGGTAGGGCGTGATGAGCAGTTCTTC. Encoded protein: CATLKRRGVGRDEQFF.

The DNA of the CDR3 is TGCGCCAGCAGCTTACAGGGTTACCCTCAAGAGACCCAGTACTTC. This translates into CASSLQGYPQETQYF. The chain recombines TRBV5-1 with TRBJ2-5; weak D call: TRBD1 (6 bases). The germline V and J ends were trimmed by 2 bases and 2 bases, with 13 bases remaining between them. This CDR3 spans 15 amino acids. Germline V CDR1 and CDR2: SGHRS, YFSETQ.

J is TRBJ1-4 and V is TRBV6-6, with 12 bases lining up with TRBD1. The CDR3 totals 18 residues. V dropped 5 bases and J dropped 7; count of bases not matched to a gene: 14. From germline, CDR1 is MNHNY and CDR2 SVGAGI (reference sequence). The CDR3 sequence is CASSQSGTGGRKSEKLFF. The CDR3, as DNA: TGTGCCAGCAGTCAATCCGGGACAGGGGGCCGAAAGAGTGAAAAACTGTTTTTT.

The chain is built from TRBV19 and TRBJ2-3, with TRBD2 identical over 13 bases. The V gene end was trimmed by 4 bases and the J gene end by 6 bases; junction bases not matched to a gene: 4. CDR1 LNHDA and CDR2 SQIVND come from the germline V gene (reference sequence). The CDR3 is made up of 15 amino acids. CDR3 loop: CASSRTSGGPDTQYF. CDR3 nucleotide sequence: TGTGCCAGTAGTAGGACTAGCGGGGGACCCGATACGCAGTATTTT.

The genes are TRBV28 and TRBJ2-5, with 7 bases identical to TRBD1. The CDR3 spans 19 residues. In germline, CDR1 is MDHEN, CDR2 SYDVKM. The trim removed 4 bases at V and 0 bases at J, leaving 17 bases unmatched. The CDR3 spells CASSSTFGDSSRHQETQYF. CDR3 coding DNA: TGTGCCAGCAGTTCGACCTTTGGGGACAGCTCACGGCACCAAGAGACCCAGTACTTC.

This clone has only one observation. The V and J genes are TRBV19 and TRBJ1-2; D gene uncertain. CDR1 and CDR2 from the germline V gene are LNHDA and SQIVND (reference sequence). Trimming cost V 2 bases and J 4 bases, with 14 bases left between them. The CDR3 has 15 residues. The CDR3 DNA reads as TGTGCCAGTAGTATATGGGCTCCTCCCTCCTATGGCTACACCTTC. Protein sequence: CASSIWAPPSYGYTF. The entire variable domain, with the rest obtained from reference TRBV19 and TRBJ1-2, is as follows: DGGITQSPKYLFRKEGQNVTLSCEQNLNHDAMYWYRQDPGQGLRLIYYSQIVNDFQKGDIAEGYSVSREKKESFPLTVTSAQKNPTAFYLCASSIWAPPSYGYTFGSGTRLTVV.

The rearrangement uses TRBV10-3 and TRBJ2-5; 8 bases are a match to TRBD2. The germline V gene has CDR1 ENHRY and CDR2 SYGVKD. CDR3 size: 12 residues. V lost 10 bases and J lost 5; bases outside the gene matches: 6. The CDR3 DNA follows: TGTGCCACCTCAGCGGGGGCGGAGACCCAGTACTTC. Amino acids: CATSAGAETQYF.

The genes are TRBV4-1 and TRBJ1-4; unclear D gene. Trimming took 1 base from V and 8 from J, leaving 8 bases between them. From germline, CDR1 is MGHRA and CDR2 YSYEKL. The CDR3 contains 13 residues. For the CDR3, the DNA is TGCGCCAGCAGCCAAGCTCTCTTAGAAAAACTGTTTTTT. Translating it yields CASSQALLEKLFF.

CDR3 in DNA: TGTGCCAGCAGTTTGAAAGGCTGGACCTATGGCTACACCTTC. Translation gives CASSLKGWTYGYTF. This chain connects TRBV28 to TRBJ1-2; D is undetermined. CDR3 length equals 14 residues. CDR1 and CDR2 (germline): MDHEN, SYDVKM. The ends were cut back, 3 bases at V and 4 bases at J, with 12 bases in the middle.

The chain recombines TRBV27 with TRBJ2-3; D remains ambiguous. Looked up from germline, CDR1 is MNHEY and CDR2 is SMNVEV (reference sequence). This CDR3 is built from 13 residues. Between the trimmed V and J ends, which lost 6 bases and 0 bases, there was a span of 7 bases. DNA for the CDR3: TGTGCCAGCAGGGAGTTTAGCACAGATACGCAGTATTTT. Encoded protein: CASREFSTDTQYF.

This chain connects TRBV6-5 to TRBJ2-3; 9 bases align to TRBD2. Trimming cost V 8 bases and J 6 bases; bases outside gene matches: 6. CDR3 length: 13 residues. In germline, CDR1 is MNHEY, CDR2 SVGAGI. The CDR3 is CASGGGVSDTQYF. CDR3 DNA: TGTGCCAGCGGCGGGGGGGTATCCGATACGCAGTATTTT.

In this sample, this clone turned up once. The chain is built from TRBV19 and TRBJ1-2; 10 bases are shared with TRBD1. The CDR3 loop spans 14 amino acids. Trimming took 5 bases from V and 10 from J; bases not matched to a gene: 10. Germline CDR1 reads LNHDA; CDR2 reads SQIVND (reference sequence). CDR3 sequence: CASSPGQGYWDYTF. The CDR3 coding sequence is TGTGCCAGTAGTCCGGGACAGGGGTATTGGGACTACACCTTC.

CDR3: CAWSTGLPNLHQPQHF. CDR3 bases: TGTGCCTGGAGTACGGGGCTTCCCAACCTCCATCAGCCCCAGCATTTT. V gene TRBV30 combines with J gene TRBJ1-5; D perhaps matches TRBD1 (5 bases). The CDR3 contains 16 residues. Germline V gene data show CDR1 as GTSNPN and CDR2 as SVGIG (reference sequence). Trimming removed 2 bases from V and 5 bases from J, with 19 bases in between.

V and J are TRBV5-3 and TRBJ1-5; weak D call: TRBD1 (6 bases). TRBV5-3 carries the ORF label, with uncertain function. The CDR3 has 22 residues. V was cut by 0 bases and J by 2 bases, with 30 bases left in between. Here the CDR3 reads CARSLGGHGLKPRIPGNQPQHF. The DNA of the CDR3 is TGTGCCAGAAGCTTGGGGGGACACGGGCTAAAGCCCCGGATCCCGGGCAATCAGCCCCAGCATTTT.